This T cell receptor (beta chain) was profiled in a study of cytomegalovirus exposure and HLA in healthy donors. On the study more broadly: Of all 400 or so donors who were genotyped, 75% to 85% belonged to the Caucasian-associated ancestry cluster.

PCR used 60 Vbeta primers and 13 Jbeta primers. This table comes from immunoSEQ multiplex PCR, and its TCRdb copy is limited to in-frame clones, with some not included. The top ten hold about 0.76% of the sample, which has under 200,000 clones, roughly 80% seen once. The CDR3 contains 11 residues. Germline V gene data show CDR1 as SEHNR and CDR2 as FQNEAQ (reference sequence). Regarding the study as a whole: A later analysis revealed that TCR association rates differed between HLA loci, peaking at DRB1 and bottoming out at HLA-C. According to an earlier analysis, most TCR beta V segments yielded productive rearrangements about 90% or about 30% of the time. Altogether, more than 150 TCR beta chains were recorded as cytomegalovirus-associated.

With respect to this clone: Antigen: not known.

The clonotype comes from a woman younger than 30 in good health and CMV-seronegative. Source material: PBMCs. This rearrangement joins TRBV7-9 to TRBJ2-5, with 7 nucleotides matching TRBD2. The J call may be faulty, since TRBJ2-7 better matches the DNA end. CDR3 region: CARGLSYEQYF. DNA for the CDR3: TGTGCCAGGGGACTAAGCTACGAGCAGTACTTC.